This is a list of T cell receptor beta chains from one sample in a study of cytomegalovirus exposure and HLA in healthy donors. Sequencing was performed with immunoSEQ multiplex PCR; in TCRdb, only in-frame clones are kept and a portion is missing. Among 100,000 to 150,000 clones listed, more than 65% were seen once. The sequenced sample consisted of PBMCs. The receptors here all came from a male donor in good health and CMV-seropositive. The CDR3 runs from the conserved cysteine through the conserved F or W. Fields, in order: D gene, J gene, V gene, clone size, CDR3 protein, CDR3 DNA. D genes are given only for firm matches. A clone size is listed for some rows: how often the clone was seen (once, few, many), or a class if it is expanded.

d_call: .; j_call: TRBJ1-5; v_call: TRBV2; clone_size: .; cdr3_aa: CASSRAGGGNQPQHF; cdr3_nt: TGTGCCAGCAGCCGAGCGGGTGGTGGCAATCAGCCCCAGCATTTT
d_call: .; j_call: TRBJ1-2; v_call: TRBV7-9; clone_size: .; cdr3_aa: CASSLGVGNGYTF; cdr3_nt: TGTGCCAGCAGCTTAGGGGTGGGCAATGGCTACACCTTC
d_call: .; j_call: TRBJ1-1; v_call: TRBV7-3; clone_size: .; cdr3_aa: CASSFRILGLIKYTEAFF; cdr3_nt: TGTGCCAGCAGCTTCCGGATCCTGGGGCTAATAAAATACACTGAAGCTTTCTTT
d_call: .; j_call: TRBJ1-2; v_call: TRBV30; clone_size: .; cdr3_aa: CAWKGGSYGYTF; cdr3_nt: TGTGCCTGGAAGGGGGGGTCCTATGGCTACACCTTC
d_call: TRBD2; j_call: TRBJ2-3; v_call: TRBV5-4; clone_size: .; cdr3_aa: CASSSLAGTSTDTQYF; cdr3_nt: TGTGCCAGCAGCTCCCTAGCGGGGACCAGCACAGATACGCAGTATTTT
d_call: .; j_call: TRBJ1-3; v_call: TRBV14; clone_size: .; cdr3_aa: CASSQDLASSGNTIYF; cdr3_nt: TGTGCCAGCAGCCAAGACTTAGCAAGCTCTGGAAACACCATATATTTT
d_call: TRBD1; j_call: TRBJ2-2; v_call: TRBV19; clone_size: few; cdr3_aa: CASRRTGGYTGELFF; cdr3_nt: TGTGCCAGTCGAAGGACAGGGGGCTACACCGGGGAGCTGTTTTTT
d_call: TRBD1; j_call: TRBJ1-1; v_call: TRBV27; clone_size: .; cdr3_aa: CASSPWGQVDTEAFF; cdr3_nt: TGTGCCAGCAGTCCTTGGGGACAGGTGGACACTGAAGCTTTCTTT
d_call: TRBD1; j_call: TRBJ2-3; v_call: TRBV2; clone_size: .; cdr3_aa: CASSDQGAPGDTQYF; cdr3_nt: TGTGCCAGCAGTGACCAGGGGGCACCGGGGGATACGCAGTATTTT
d_call: .; j_call: TRBJ1-1; v_call: TRBV15; clone_size: .; cdr3_aa: CATSRDQGTYVEAFF; cdr3_nt: TGTGCCACCAGCAGAGATCAGGGGACCTACGTTGAAGCTTTCTTT
d_call: TRBD1; j_call: TRBJ1-1; v_call: TRBV18; clone_size: few; cdr3_aa: CASRGQGRMNTEAFF; cdr3_nt: TGTGCCAGCAGGGGACAGGGGAGAATGAACACTGAAGCTTTCTTT
d_call: .; j_call: TRBJ1-5; v_call: TRBV4-1; clone_size: few; cdr3_aa: CASSQDQAGNQPQHF; cdr3_nt: TGCGCCAGCAGCCAAGATCAGGCTGGCAATCAGCCCCAGCATTTT
d_call: .; j_call: TRBJ1-2; v_call: TRBV7-3; clone_size: .; cdr3_aa: CASSSPEASGYTF; cdr3_nt: TGTGCCAGCAGCTCCCCCGAAGCAAGTGGCTACACCTTC
d_call: .; j_call: TRBJ2-3; v_call: TRBV10-2; clone_size: .; cdr3_aa: CASCVGGATDTQYF; cdr3_nt: TGCGCCTCCTGCGTAGGGGGGGCCACAGATACGCAGTATTTT
d_call: .; j_call: TRBJ2-7; v_call: TRBV5-6; clone_size: .; cdr3_aa: CASSFQGTDEQYF; cdr3_nt: TGTGCCAGCAGCTTCCAGGGGACGGACGAGCAGTACTTC
d_call: TRBD1; j_call: TRBJ1-2; v_call: TRBV5-5; clone_size: .; cdr3_aa: CASSLTGSDGYTF; cdr3_nt: TGTGCCAGCAGCCTGACAGGGTCCGATGGCTACACCTTC